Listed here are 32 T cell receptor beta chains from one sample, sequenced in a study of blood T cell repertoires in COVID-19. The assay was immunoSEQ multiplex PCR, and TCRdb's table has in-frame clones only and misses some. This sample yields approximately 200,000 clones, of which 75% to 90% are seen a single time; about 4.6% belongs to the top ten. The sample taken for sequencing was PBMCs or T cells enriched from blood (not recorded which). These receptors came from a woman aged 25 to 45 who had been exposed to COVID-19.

This CDR3 is CSASLQGQGAYQPQHF. DNA for the CDR3: TGCAGTGCTAGTTTACAGGGTCAAGGAGCCTATCAGCCCCAGCATTTT. J is TRBJ1-5 and V is TRBV20-1; D is perhaps TRBD1 (6 bases). V was clipped by 3 bases and J by 5 bases, with 20 bases between them. This CDR3 contains 16 residues. Germline CDR1 DFQATT, CDR2 SNEGSKA (reference sequence).

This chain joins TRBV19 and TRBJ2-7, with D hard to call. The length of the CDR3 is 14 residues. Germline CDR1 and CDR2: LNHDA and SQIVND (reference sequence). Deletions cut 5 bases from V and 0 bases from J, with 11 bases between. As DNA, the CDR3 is TGTGCCAGTAGTTTCTGGCTTTTCTCCTACGAGCAGTACTTC. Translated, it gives CASSFWLFSYEQYF.

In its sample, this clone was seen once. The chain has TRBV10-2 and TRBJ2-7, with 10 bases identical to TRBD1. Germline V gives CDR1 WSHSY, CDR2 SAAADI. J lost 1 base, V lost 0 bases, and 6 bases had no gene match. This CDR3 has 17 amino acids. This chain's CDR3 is CASSESPGQGRSYEQYF. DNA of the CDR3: TGCGCCAGCAGTGAGTCCCCGGGACAGGGGCGATCCTACGAGCAGTACTTC.

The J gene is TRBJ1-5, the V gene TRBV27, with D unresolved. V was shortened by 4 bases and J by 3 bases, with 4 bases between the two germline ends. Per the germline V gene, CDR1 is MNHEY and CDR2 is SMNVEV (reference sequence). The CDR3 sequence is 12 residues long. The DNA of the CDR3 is TGTGCCAGCAGTTCAATCAATCAGCCCCAGCATTTT. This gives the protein CASSSINQPQHF.

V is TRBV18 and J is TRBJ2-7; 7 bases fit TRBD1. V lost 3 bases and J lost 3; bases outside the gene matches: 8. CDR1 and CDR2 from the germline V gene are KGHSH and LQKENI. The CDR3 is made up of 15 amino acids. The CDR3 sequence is CASSPTPGQNYEQYF. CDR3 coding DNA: TGTGCCAGCTCACCTACCCCGGGACAGAACTACGAGCAGTACTTC.

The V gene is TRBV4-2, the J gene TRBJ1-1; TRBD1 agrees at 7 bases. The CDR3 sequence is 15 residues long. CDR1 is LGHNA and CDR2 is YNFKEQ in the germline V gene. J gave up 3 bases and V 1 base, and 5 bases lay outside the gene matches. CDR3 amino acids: CASSQGAGGDTEAFF. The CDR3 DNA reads TGTGCCAGCAGCCAAGGCGCAGGGGGAGACACTGAAGCTTTCTTT.

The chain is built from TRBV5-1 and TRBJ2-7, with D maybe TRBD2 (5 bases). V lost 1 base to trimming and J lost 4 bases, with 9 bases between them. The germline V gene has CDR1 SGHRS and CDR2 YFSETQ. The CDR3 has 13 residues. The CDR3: CASSLWSGYEQYF. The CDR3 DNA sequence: TGCGCCAGCAGCTTGTGGTCGGGATACGAGCAGTACTTC.

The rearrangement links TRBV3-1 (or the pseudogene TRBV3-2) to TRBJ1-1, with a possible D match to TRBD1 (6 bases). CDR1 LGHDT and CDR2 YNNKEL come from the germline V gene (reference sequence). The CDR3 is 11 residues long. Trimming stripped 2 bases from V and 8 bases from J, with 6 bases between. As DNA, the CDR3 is TGTGCCAGCAGCCAACAGGGGGAAGCTTTCTTT. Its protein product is CASSQQGEAFF.

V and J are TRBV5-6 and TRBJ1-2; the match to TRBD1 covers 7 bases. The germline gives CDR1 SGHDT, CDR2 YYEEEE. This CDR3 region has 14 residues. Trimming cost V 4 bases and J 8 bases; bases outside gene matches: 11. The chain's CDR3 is CASSRTGPLLGYTF. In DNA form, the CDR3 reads TGTGCCAGCAGCCGGACAGGTCCTTTGTTAGGCTACACCTTC.

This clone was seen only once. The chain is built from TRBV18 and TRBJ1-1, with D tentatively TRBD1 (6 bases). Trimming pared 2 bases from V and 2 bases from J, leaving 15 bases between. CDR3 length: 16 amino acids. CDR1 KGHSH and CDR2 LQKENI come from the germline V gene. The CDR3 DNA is TGTGCCAGCTCACCAACTACGACAGGTCTTAACACTGAAGCTTTCTTT. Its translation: CASSPTTTGLNTEAFF. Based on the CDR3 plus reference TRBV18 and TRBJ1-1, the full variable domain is NAGVMQNPRHLVRRRGQEARLRCSPMKGHSHVYWYRQLPEEGLKFMVYLQKENIIDESGMPKERFSAEFPKEGPSILRIQQVVRGDSAAYFCASSPTTTGLNTEAFFGQGTRLTVV.

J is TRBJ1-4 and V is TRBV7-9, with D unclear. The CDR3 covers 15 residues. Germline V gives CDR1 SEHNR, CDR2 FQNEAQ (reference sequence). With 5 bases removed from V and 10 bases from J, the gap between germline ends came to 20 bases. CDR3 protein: CASSPYSPAGGKLFF. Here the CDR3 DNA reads TGTGCCAGCAGCCCCTATTCCCCTGCGGGAGGAAAACTGTTTTTT.

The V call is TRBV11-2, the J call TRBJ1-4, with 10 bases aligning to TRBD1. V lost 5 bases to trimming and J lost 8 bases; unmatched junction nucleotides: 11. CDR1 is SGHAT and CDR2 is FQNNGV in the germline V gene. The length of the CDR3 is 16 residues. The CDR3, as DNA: TGTGCCAGCAGCCCCGGGACAGGGGAGGTGGGGGAAAAACTGTTTTTT. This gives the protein CASSPGTGEVGEKLFF.

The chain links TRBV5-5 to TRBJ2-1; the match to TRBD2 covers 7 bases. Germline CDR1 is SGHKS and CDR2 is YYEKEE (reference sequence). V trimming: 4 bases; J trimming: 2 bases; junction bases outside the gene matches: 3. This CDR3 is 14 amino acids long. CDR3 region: CASSRDYPYNEQFF. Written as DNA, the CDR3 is TGTGCCAGCAGCCGGGACTACCCCTACAATGAGCAGTTCTTC. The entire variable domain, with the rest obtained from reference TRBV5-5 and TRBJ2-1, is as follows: DAGVTQSPTHLIKTRGQQVTLRCSPISGHKSVSWYQQVLGQGPQFIFQYYEKEERGRGNFPDRFSARQFPNYSSELNVNALLLGDSALYLCASSRDYPYNEQFFGPGTRLTVL.

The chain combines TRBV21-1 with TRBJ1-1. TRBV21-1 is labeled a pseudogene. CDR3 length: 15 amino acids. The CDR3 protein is CASSKGGECNTEAFF. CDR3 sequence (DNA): TGTGCCAGCAGCAAAGGTGGGGAGTGTAACACTGAAGCTTTCTTT.

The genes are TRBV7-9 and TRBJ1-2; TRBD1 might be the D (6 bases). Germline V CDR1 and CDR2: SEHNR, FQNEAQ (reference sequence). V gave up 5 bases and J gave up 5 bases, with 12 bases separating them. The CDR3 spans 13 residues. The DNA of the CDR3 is TGTGCCAGCAGCCAGGCTGGGACATATGGCTACACCTTC. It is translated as CASSQAGTYGYTF. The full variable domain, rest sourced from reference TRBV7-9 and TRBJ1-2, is DTGVSQNPRHKITKRGQNVTFRCDPISEHNRLYWYRQTLGQGPEFLTYFQNEAQLEKSRLLSDRFSAERPKGSFSTLEIQRTEQGDSAMYLCASSQAGTYGYTFGSGTRLTVV.

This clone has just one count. The CDR3 DNA sequence: TGTGCCAGCAGCTTAGGAATAGCGGGGGCCCCCACAGATACGCAGTATTTT. The encoded protein is CASSLGIAGAPTDTQYF. The chain uses TRBV11-2 and TRBJ2-3, with 9 bases fitting TRBD2. Looked up from germline, CDR1 is SGHAT and CDR2 is FQNNGV. This CDR3 is built from 17 residues. Trimming took 1 base from V and 2 from J; bases not matched to a gene: 7.

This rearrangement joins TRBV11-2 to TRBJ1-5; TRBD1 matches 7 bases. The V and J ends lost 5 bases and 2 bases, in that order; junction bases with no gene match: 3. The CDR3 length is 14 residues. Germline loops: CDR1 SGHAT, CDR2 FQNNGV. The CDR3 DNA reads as TGTGCCAGCAGCCAGGGACAGCGCAATCAGCCCCAGCATTTT. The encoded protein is CASSQGQRNQPQHF.

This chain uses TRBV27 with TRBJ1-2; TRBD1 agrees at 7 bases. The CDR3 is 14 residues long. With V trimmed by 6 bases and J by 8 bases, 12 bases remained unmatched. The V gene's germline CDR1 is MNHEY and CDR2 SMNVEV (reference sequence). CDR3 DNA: TGTGCCAGCAGCTTCGACCGGGACAGTTACGGCTACACCTTC. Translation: CASSFDRDSYGYTF.

Here the CDR3 DNA reads TGTGCCAGCAGTTACGGGCTAGCGGGGTCGACCCAGTACTTC. Translating gives CASSYGLAGSTQYF. The V and J genes are TRBV6-2 or TRBV6-3 and TRBJ2-5; 9 positions match TRBD2. The CDR3 covers 14 residues. Per germline, CDR1 MNHEY and CDR2 SVGEGT. The junction had 5 bases not matched to a gene; V was cut back by 2 bases and J by 7 bases.

CDR3 bases: TGTGCCAGTAGTATAGAGGGGGGTGGGGCGGGACAGCCCCAGCATTTT. Its protein product is CASSIEGGGAGQPQHF. The V and J genes are TRBV19 and TRBJ1-5; D perhaps matches TRBD1 (5 bases). V lost 0 bases and J 7 bases, leaving 16 bases between the germline ends. Germline V gives CDR1 LNHDA, CDR2 SQIVND (reference sequence). The CDR3 totals 16 residues.

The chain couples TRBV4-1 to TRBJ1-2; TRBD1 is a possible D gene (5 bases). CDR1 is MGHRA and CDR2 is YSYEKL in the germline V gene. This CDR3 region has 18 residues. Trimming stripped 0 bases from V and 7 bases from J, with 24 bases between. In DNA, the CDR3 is TGCGCCAGCAGCCAAGATTTCGGTTACGACAGCAATCCCACTGGCTACACCTTC. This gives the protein CASSQDFGYDSNPTGYTF.

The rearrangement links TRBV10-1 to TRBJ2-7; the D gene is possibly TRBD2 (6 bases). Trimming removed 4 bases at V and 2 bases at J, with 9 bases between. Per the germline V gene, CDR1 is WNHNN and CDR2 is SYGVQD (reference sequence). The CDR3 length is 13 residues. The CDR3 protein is CASSGDSPYEQYF. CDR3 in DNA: TGCGCCAGCAGTGGGGACTCTCCCTACGAGCAGTACTTC.

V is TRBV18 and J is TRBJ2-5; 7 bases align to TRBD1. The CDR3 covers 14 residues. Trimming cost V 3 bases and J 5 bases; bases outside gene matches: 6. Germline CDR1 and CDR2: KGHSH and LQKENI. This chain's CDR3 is CASSPTGAEETQYF. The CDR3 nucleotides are TGTGCCAGCTCACCCACAGGGGCGGAGGAGACCCAGTACTTC.

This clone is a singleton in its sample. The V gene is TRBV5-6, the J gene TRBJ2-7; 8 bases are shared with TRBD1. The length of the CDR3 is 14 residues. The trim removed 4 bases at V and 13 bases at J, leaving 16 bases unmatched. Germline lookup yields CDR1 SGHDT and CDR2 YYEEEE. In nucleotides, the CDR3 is TGTGCCAGCAGCCCCGGGACAGGTATTACGTGGGGATACTTC. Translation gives CASSPGTGITWGYF.

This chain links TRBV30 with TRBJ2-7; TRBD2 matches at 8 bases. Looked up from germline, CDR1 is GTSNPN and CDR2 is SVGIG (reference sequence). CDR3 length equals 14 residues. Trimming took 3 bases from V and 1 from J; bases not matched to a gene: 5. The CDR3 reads CAWRDSGVSYEQYF. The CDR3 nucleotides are TGTGCCTGGAGGGATAGCGGGGTGTCCTACGAGCAGTACTTC.

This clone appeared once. The CDR3 loop is CASSRGTGGSPLHF. The CDR3 DNA is TGCGCCAGCAGCCGGGGGACAGGGGGATCACCCCTCCACTTT. The chain couples TRBV5-1 to TRBJ1-6, with TRBD1 matching 11 bases. Losses at the gene ends were 4 bases for V and 10 bases for J; bases not matched to a gene: 4. The CDR3 totals 14 residues. The V gene's germline CDR1 is SGHRS and CDR2 YFSETQ.

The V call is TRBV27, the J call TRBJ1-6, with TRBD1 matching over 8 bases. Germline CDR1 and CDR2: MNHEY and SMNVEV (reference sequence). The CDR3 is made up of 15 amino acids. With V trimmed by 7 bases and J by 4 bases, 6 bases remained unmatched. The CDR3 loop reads CASTSTGGYNSPLHF. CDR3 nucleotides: TGTGCCAGCACCTCCACAGGGGGGTATAATTCACCCCTCCACTTT.

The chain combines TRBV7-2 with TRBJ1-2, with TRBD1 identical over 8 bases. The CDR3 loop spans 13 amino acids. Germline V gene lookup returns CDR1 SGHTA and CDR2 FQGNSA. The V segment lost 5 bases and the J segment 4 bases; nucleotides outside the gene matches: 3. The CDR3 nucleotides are TGTGCCAGCAGCCGCGGACAGGGCTATGGCTACACCTTC. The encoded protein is CASSRGQGYGYTF.

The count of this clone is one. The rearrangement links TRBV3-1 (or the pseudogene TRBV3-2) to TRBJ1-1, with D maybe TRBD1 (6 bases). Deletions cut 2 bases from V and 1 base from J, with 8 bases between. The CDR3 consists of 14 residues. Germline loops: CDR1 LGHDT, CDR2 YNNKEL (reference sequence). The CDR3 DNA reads TGTGCCAGCAGCCAAACAGGGAGGAACACTGAAGCTTTCTTT. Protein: CASSQTGRNTEAFF.

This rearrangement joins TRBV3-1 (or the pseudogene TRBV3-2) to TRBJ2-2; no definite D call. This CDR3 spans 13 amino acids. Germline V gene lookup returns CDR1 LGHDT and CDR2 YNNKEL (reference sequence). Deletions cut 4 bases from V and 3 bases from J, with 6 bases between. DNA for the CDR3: TGTGCCAGCAGCCCTCACTACACCGGGGAGCTGTTTTTT. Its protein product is CASSPHYTGELFF.

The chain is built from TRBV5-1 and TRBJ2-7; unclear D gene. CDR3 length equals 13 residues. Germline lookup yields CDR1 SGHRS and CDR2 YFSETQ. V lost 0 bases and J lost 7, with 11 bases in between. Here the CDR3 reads CASSLAPAGEQYF. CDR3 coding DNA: TGCGCCAGCAGCTTGGCCCCGGCCGGGGAGCAGTACTTC.

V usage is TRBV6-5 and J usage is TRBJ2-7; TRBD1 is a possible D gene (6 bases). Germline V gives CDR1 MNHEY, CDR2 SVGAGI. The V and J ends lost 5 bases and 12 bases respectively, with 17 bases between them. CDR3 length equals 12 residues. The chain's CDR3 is CASSNQDRPWYF. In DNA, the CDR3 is TGTGCCAGCAGTAACCAAGACAGGCCTTGGTACTTC.